This TCR beta chain was identified in a study of T cell responses to AZD1222 COVID-19 vaccine. Findings of the study overall: Among spike-specific TCRs, nearly half reportedly target unmutated variant regions. Along spike, vaccine-associated CD4 TCRs were found throughout, with dominance at 160-218 and 743-854.

The CDR3 runs 14 residues. CDR1 and CDR2 from the germline V gene are KGHSH and LQKENI. With V trimmed by 3 bases and J by 2 bases, 1 base remained unmatched. TCRdb's table, derived via immunoSEQ multiplex PCR, lists solely in-frame clones and lacks some. The repertoire holds 130,000 to 150,000 clones, with 86% as singletons. Details on this clone: What it binds is not known.

The clonotype originates from an adult who received the AZD1222 COVID-19 vaccine. This chain joins TRBV18 and TRBJ1-5; TRBD1 matches 7 bases. Sequenced material: peripheral blood, taken 28 days after the second AZD1222 dose. CDR3 amino acids: CASSPQGGNQPQHF. CDR3 coding DNA: TGTGCCAGCTCACCTCAGGGGGGCAATCAGCCCCAGCATTTT. Full variable domain (outside the CDR3, taken from reference TRBV18 and TRBJ1-5): NAGVMQNPRHLVRRRGQEARLRCSPMKGHSHVYWYRQLPEEGLKFMVYLQKENIIDESGMPKERFSAEFPKEGPSILRIQQVVRGDSAAYFCASSPQGGNQPQHFGDGTRLSIL.